This passage covers 2 T cell receptor beta chains from one sample sequenced in a study of T-cell reconstitution after alpha-beta-depleted transplantation in children. Using unique molecular identifiers, the investigators prepared the TCRbeta library. Using its own MiXCR run on the PCR reads, TCRdb lists one record per CDR3 protein. There are 250,000 to 400,000 distinct CDR3 sequences in the sample; 20% to 30% occur only once, and 11% lies in the top ten. The starting material was PBMCs, mostly from graft donor cells, obtained 180 days after TCRalphabeta/CD19-depleted stem cell transplant. The receptors were sampled from a male patient under 18 who had a stem cell transplant for acute lymphoblastic leukemia, so the T cells may come from the graft donor.

The chain is built from TRBV11-2 and TRBJ1-5; the D is unclear. CDR1 is SGHAT and CDR2 is FQNNGV in the germline V gene. The V gene lost 5 bases and the J gene lost 7 bases, with 12 bases spanning the gap. This CDR3 contains 13 residues. CDR3 in DNA: TGTGCCAGCAGCCTTAGGGTCGGGCAGCCCCAGCATTTT. Translated: CASSLRVGQPQHF.

This clonotype was observed a few times. The chain has TRBV9 and TRBJ1-1; TRBD1 aligns across 8 bases. The CDR3 totals 16 residues. V shed 0 bases and J 5 bases; nucleotides not matched to a gene: 9. Germline values: CDR1 SGDLS, CDR2 YYNGEE. CDR3 nucleotide sequence: TGTGCCAGCAGCGTAGTACCAGGGGGCGCGTGGACTGAAGCTTTCTTT. The encoded protein is CASSVVPGGAWTEAFF.